This T cell receptor beta chain is from a study of blood T cell repertoires in COVID-19. On the study more broadly: COVID-19 samples collected from the United States, Italy and Spain covered acute and convalescent phases. PBMCs, B-cell-depleted T cells, or T cells provided the cDNA or gDNA that made up the material.

The CDR3 runs to 13 residues. The V gene lost 5 bases and the J gene lost 7 bases, with 12 bases spanning the gap. Germline-derived CDR1 and CDR2 are MDHEN and SYDVKM. Original analysis: From reference gene primer amplification, estimates of nucleated cell counts were derived. Produced via immunoSEQ multiplex PCR; TCRdb's table is partial and in-frame only. The V and J calls and the clone size are those of that table, but D and trimming were determined from the DNA. The sample yields 200,000 to 250,000 clones, under 85% seen once. Input material: peripheral blood. This clonotype was obtained from a man under 40 who had recovered from COVID-19. The chain carries TRBV28 and TRBJ1-5; weak D call: TRBD1 (5 bases). The chain's CDR3 is CASSPAGLQPQHF. As DNA, the CDR3 is TGTGCCAGCAGTCCGGCAGGGTTGCAGCCCCAGCATTTT.